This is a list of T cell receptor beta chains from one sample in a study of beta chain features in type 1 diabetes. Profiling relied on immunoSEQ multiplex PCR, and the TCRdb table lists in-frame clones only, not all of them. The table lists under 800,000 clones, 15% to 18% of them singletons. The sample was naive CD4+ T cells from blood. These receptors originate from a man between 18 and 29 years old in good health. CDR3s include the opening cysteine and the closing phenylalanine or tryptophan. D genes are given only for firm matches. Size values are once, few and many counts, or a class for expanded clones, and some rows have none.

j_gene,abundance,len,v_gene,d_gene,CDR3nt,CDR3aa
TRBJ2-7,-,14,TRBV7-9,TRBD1,TGTGCCAGCAGCTTCGGACAGGGCCGCTACGAGCAGTACTTC,CASSFGQGRYEQYF
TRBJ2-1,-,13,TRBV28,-,TGTGCCAGCAGTTCGCTGACTTCGGGTGAGCAGTTCTTC,CASSSLTSGEQFF
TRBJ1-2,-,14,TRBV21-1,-,TGTGCCAGCAGCACCCATCCAGGGGGTCGCGGCTACACCTTC,CASSTHPGGRGYTF
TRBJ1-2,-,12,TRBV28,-,TGTGCCAGCAGTTCGGCAGACTATGGCTACACCTTC,CASSSADYGYTF
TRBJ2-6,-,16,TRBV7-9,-,TGTGCCAGCAGCTCGTCGTTTGGCTCTGGGGCCAACGTCCTGACTTTC,CASSSSFGSGANVLTF
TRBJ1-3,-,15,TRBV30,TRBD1,TGTGCCTGGAGCTCATTACAGGGGCCGGGAAACACCATATATTTT,CAWSSLQGPGNTIYF
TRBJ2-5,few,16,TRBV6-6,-,TGTGCCAGCAGTTACTCCGGGCCAAGGCAGGGAGAGACCCAGTACTTC,CASSYSGPRQGETQYF
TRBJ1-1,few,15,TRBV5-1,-,TGCGCCAGCAGCTTGCAGCGGGAACCGAACACTGAAGCTTTCTTT,CASSLQREPNTEAFF
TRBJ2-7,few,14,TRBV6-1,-,TGTGCCGGGGAAAGGGGGGACACTACCTACGAGCAGTACTTC,CAGERGDTTYEQYF
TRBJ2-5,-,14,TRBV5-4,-,TGCGCCAGCAGCCAAGGTGGTGTTGGAGAGACCCAGTACTTC,CASSQGGVGETQYF
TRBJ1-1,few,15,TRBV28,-,TGTGCCAGTCTGCCGGGGGGGACGGCTAACACTGAAGCTTTCTTT,CASLPGGTANTEAFF
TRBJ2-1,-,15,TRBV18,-,TGTGCCAGCTCACTTCCTCCCGCCAAGTACAATGAGCAGTTCTTC,CASSLPPAKYNEQFF
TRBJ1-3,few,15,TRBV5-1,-,TGCGCCAGCAAACCCGAGACGGCCCCTGGAAACACCATATATTTT,CASKPETAPGNTIYF
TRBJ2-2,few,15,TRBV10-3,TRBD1,TGTGCCATCAGTGAGAGAGGGGGCGGTACCGGGGAGCTGTTTTTT,CAISERGGGTGELFF
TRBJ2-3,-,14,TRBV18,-,TGTGCCAGCTCCCCGGGACTTACTGATATTACGCAGTATTTT,CASSPGLTDITQYF
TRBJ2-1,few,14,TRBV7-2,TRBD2,TGTGCCAGCAGACCTAGCGGGAGTTTGAATGAGCAGTTCTTC,CASRPSGSLNEQFF
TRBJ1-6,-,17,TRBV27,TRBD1,TGTGCCAGCAGTCCTCGACAGGGCTCTCGGGATAATTCACCCCTCCACTTT,CASSPRQGSRDNSPLHF
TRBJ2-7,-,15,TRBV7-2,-,TGTGCCAGCAGCTCACCGGGTCTTTATCTCTACGAGCAGTACTTC,CASSSPGLYLYEQYF
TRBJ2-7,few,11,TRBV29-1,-,TGCAGCGTCGGCCGGACTTACGAGCAGTACTTC,CSVGRTYEQYF
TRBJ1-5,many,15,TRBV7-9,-,TGTGCCAGCAGCTTAGCGGTCGGAGGGGATCAGCCCCAGCATTTT,CASSLAVGGDQPQHF
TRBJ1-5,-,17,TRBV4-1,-,TGCGCCAGCAGCCAAGACAGGTTAGGGGGAAGCAATCAGCCCCAGCATTTT,CASSQDRLGGSNQPQHF
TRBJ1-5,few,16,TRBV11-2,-,TGTGCCAGCAGCTTGGAGTCACAGGGACGCAATCAGCCCCAGCATTTT,CASSLESQGRNQPQHF
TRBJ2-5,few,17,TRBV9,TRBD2,TGTGCCAGCAGCAAGGGGACTAGCCGGGGACTCCAAGAGACCCAGTACTTC,CASSKGTSRGLQETQYF
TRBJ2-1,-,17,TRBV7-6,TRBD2,TGTGCCAGCAGTTCACAGACTAGCGGGAGGAACTACAATGAGCAGTTCTTC,CASSSQTSGRNYNEQFF
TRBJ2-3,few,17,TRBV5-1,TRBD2,TGCGCCAGCAGCTTGAGGTCGCTAGCGGGGTCCACAGATACGCAGTATTTT,CASSLRSLAGSTDTQYF
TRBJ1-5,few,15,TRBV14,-,TGTGCCAGCAGCCAAACAGGATCGGACAATCAGCCCCAGCATTTT,CASSQTGSDNQPQHF
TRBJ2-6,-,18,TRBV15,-,TGTGCCACCAGCCTCTATGGGGGGCTGCCATCTGGGGCCAACGTCCTGACTTTC,CATSLYGGLPSGANVLTF
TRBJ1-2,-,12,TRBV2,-,TGTGCCAGCAGCGAAGAGAACTATGGCTACACCTTC,CASSEENYGYTF
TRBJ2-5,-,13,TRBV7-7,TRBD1,TGTGCCAGCAGCCTCGGGACAGGGGCTCTCCAGTACTTC,CASSLGTGALQYF
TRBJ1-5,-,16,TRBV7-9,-,TGTGCCAGCAGCTTAGGTCCAGCTATTGCTAATCAGCCCCAGCATTTT,CASSLGPAIANQPQHF
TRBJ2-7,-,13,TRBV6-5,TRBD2,TGTGCCAGCAGTTCATTCAGGGAGGGCGAGCAGTACTTC,CASSSFREGEQYF
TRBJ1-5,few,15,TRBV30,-,TGTGCCTGGAGTGTACGCCCGGGGAGCAATCAGCCCCAGCATTTT,CAWSVRPGSNQPQHF
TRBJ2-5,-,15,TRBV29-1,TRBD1,TGCAGCGCAAAAGGCAGGGGGTACTTCCAAGAGACCCAGTACTTC,CSAKGRGYFQETQYF
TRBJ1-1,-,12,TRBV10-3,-,TGTGCCATCAGGGCCTCAGTGGGTGAAGCTTTCTTT,CAIRASVGEAFF
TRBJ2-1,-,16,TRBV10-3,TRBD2,TGTGCCATCAGTGCCGGACTAGCGGCAATCTACAATGAGCAGTTCTTC,CAISAGLAAIYNEQFF
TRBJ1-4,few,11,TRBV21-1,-,TGTGCCAGCAGGCGACTCCCTAAGCTGTTTTTT,CASRRLPKLFF
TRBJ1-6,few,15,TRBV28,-,TGTGCCAGCAGTTCTACAGGCTCCTATAATTCACCCCTCCACTTT,CASSSTGSYNSPLHF
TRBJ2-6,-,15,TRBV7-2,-,TGTGCCAGCACCTGGGAACCCTCTGGGGCCAACGTCCTGACTTTC,CASTWEPSGANVLTF
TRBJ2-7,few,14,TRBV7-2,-,TGTGCCAGCAGCCTCGGACCCATAAACTACGAGCAGTACTTC,CASSLGPINYEQYF
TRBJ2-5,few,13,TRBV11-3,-,TGTGCCAGCAGCTTAGGCGGCGAGGCGACCCAGTACTTC,CASSLGGEATQYF
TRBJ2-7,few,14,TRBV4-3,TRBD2,TGCGCCAGCAGCGATAGCGGGACTTCCTACGAGCAGTACTTC,CASSDSGTSYEQYF
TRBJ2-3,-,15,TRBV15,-,TGTGCCACCAGCAGAGTAGGGGGGGTGACAGATACGCAGTATTTT,CATSRVGGVTDTQYF
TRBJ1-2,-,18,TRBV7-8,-,TGTGCCAGCAGCATTCAGGGGAGGGTAAATCCGGACGGCTATGGCTACACCTTC,CASSIQGRVNPDGYGYTF
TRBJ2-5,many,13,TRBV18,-,TGTGCCAGCTCACGGGATGTCAAAGAGACCCAGTACTTC,CASSRDVKETQYF
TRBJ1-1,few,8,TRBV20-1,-,TGCAGTACCCCTATAACTTTCTTT,CSTPITFF
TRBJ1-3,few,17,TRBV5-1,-,TGCGCCAGCAGGCCGATCACGGGACCGAGCTCTGGAAACACCATATATTTT,CASRPITGPSSGNTIYF
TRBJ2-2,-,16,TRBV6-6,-,TGTGCCAGCAGAGACGGAGGTTTTGGAGGGTCTGGGGAGCTGTTTTTT,CASRDGGFGGSGELFF
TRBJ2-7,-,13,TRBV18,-,TGTGCCAGCTCACCGTGGAGGGCCTACGAGCAGTACTTC,CASSPWRAYEQYF
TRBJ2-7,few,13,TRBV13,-,TGTGCCAGCAGCTTAAGTCGAGGGTTTGAGCAGTACTTC,CASSLSRGFEQYF
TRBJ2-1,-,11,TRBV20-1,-,TGCAGTGCTAGAGAGGCGAATGAGCAGTTCTTC,CSAREANEQFF